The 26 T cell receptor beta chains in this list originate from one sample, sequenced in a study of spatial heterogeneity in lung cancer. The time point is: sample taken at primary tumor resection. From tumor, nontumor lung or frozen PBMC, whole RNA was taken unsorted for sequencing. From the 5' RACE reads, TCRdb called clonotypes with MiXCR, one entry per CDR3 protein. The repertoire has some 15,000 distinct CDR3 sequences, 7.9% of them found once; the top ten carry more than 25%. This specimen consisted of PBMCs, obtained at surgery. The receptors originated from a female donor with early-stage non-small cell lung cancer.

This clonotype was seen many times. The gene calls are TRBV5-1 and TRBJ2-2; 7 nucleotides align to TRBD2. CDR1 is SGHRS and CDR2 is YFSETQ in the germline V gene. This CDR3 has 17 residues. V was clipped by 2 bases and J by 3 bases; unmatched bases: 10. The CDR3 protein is CASSFGRLAGHTGELFF. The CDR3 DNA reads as TGCGCCAGCAGCTTTGGGAGACTAGCAGGGCACACCGGGGAGCTGTTTTTT.

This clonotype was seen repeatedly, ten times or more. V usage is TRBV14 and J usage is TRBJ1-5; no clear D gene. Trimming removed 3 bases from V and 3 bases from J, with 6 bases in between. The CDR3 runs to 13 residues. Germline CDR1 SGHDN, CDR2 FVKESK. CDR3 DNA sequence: TGTGCCAGCAGCCAGGGTCCCAATCAGCCCCAGCATTTT. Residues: CASSQGPNQPQHF.

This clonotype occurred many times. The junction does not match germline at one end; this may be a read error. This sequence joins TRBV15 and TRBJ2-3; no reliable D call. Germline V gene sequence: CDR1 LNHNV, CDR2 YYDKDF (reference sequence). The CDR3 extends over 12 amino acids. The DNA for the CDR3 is TGTGCCACCACCAGACACGCAGATACGCAGTATTTT. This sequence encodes CATTRHADTQYF. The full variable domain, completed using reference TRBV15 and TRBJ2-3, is DAMVIQNPRYQVTQFGKPVTLSCSQTLNHNVMYWYQQKSSQAPKLLFHYYDKDFNNEADTPDNFQSRRPNTSFCFLDIRSPGLGDTAMYLCATTRHADTQYFGPGTRLTVL.

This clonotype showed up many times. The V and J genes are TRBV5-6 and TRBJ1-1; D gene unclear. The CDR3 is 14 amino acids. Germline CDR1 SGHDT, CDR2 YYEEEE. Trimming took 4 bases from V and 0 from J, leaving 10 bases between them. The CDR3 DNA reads TGTGCCAGCAGCGATCCGAATATGAACACTGAAGCTTTCTTT. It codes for CASSDPNMNTEAFF.

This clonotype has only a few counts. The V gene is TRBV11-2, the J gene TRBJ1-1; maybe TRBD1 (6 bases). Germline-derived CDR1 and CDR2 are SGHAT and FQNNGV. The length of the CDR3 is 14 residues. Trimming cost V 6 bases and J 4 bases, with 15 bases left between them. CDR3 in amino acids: CASRPGVGGTEAFF. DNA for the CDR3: TGTGCCAGCAGACCAGGGGTTGGTGGCACTGAAGCTTTCTTT.

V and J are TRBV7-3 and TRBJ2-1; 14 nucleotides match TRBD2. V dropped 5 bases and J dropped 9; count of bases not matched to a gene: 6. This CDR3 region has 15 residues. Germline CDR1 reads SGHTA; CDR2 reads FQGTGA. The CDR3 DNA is TGTGCCAGCAGCCCGACTAGCGGGGGGGCGGGTGAGCAGTTCTTC. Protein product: CASSPTSGGAGEQFF.

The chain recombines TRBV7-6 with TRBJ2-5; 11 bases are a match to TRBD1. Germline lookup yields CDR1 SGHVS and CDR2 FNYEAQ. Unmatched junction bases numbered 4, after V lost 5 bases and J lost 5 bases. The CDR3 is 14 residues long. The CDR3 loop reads CASSRGTGGETQYF. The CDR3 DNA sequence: TGTGCCAGCAGCCGAGGGACAGGGGGTGAGACCCAGTACTTC.

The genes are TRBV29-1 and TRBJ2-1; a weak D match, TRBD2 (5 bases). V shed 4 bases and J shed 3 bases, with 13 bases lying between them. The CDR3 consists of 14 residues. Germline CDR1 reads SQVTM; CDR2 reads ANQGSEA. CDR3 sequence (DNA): TGCAGCGTTGTTTTCGGGGTGAGCTACAATGAGCAGTTCTTC. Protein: CSVVFGVSYNEQFF.

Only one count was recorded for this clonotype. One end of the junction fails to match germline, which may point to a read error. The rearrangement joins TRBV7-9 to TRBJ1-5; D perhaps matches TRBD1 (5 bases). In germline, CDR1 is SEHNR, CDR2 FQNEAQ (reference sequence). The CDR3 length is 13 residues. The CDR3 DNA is TGTGCCAGCAGCTTGAGGGGCAATCGGCCCCAGCATTTT. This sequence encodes CASSLRGNRPQHF.

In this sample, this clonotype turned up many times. In DNA, the CDR3 is TGTGCCAGCAGTCGGGGCGGGGCTAGCGGCACAGATACGCAGTATTTT. Its translation: CASSRGGASGTDTQYF. The rearrangement links TRBV28 to TRBJ2-3, with D perhaps TRBD2 (6 bases). The CDR3 is 16 amino acids. Germline V gene data show CDR1 as MDHEN and CDR2 as SYDVKM. Trimming took off 5 bases at V and 1 base at J, with 16 bases between the two ends.

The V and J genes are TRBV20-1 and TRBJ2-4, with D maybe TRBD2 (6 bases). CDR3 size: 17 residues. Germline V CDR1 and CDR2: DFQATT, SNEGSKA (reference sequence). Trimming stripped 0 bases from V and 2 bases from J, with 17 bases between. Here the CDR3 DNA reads TGCAGTGCTAGAGATCGGCCTAACGGGAGAACCAAAAACATTCAGTACTTC. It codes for CSARDRPNGRTKNIQYF.

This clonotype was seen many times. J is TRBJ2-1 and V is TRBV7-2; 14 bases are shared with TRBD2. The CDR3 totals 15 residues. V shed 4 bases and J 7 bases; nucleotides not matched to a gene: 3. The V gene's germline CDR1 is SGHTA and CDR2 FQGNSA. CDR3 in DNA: TGTGCCAGCAGCTCAGGACTAGCGGGGGGAAATGAGCAGTTCTTC. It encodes CASSSGLAGGNEQFF.

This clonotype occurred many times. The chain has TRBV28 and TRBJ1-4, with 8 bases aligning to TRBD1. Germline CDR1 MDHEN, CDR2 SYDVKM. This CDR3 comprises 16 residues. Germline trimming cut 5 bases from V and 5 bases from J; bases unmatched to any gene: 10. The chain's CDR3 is CASSTPDRANNEKLFF. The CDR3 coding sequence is TGTGCCAGCAGTACCCCGGACAGGGCTAACAATGAAAAACTGTTTTTT.

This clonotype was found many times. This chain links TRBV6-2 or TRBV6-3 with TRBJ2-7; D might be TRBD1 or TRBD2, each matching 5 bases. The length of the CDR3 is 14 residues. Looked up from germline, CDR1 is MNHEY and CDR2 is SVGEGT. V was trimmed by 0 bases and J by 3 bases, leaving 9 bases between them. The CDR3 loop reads CASSYSSGHYEQYF. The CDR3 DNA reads TGTGCCAGCAGTTACTCCAGCGGACACTACGAGCAGTACTTC.

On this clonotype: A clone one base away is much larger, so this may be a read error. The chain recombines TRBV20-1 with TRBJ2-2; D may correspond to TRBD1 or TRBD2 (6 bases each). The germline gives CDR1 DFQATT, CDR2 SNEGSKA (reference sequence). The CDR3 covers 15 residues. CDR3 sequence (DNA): TGCAGTGCTAGGACCCGGGACACTTACACCGGGGGGCTGTTTTTT. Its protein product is CSARTRDTYTGGLFF.

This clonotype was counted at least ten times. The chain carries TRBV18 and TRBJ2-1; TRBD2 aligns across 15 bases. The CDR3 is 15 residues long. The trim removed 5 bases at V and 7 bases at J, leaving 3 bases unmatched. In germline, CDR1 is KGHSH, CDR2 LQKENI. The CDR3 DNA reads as TGTGCCAGCTCAGTCGGGACTAGCGGGGGGAATGAGCAGTTCTTC. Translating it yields CASSVGTSGGNEQFF.

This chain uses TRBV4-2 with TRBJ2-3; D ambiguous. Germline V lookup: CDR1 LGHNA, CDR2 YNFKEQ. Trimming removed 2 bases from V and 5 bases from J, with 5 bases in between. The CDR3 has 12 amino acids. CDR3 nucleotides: TGTGCCAGCAGCCAATCGAAAGATACGCAGTATTTT. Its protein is CASSQSKDTQYF.

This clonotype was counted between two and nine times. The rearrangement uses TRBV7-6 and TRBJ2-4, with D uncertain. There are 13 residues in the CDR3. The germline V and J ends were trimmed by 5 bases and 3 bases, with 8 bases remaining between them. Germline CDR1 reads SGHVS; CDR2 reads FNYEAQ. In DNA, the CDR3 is TGTGCCAGCAGCCCTTACAGCAAAAACATTCAGTACTTC. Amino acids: CASSPYSKNIQYF.

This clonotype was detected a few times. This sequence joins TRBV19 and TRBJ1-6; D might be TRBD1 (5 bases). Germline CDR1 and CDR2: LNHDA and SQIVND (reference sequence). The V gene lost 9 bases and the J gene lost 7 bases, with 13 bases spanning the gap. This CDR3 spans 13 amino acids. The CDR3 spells CASGDRKNSPLHF. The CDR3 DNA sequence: TGTGCCAGCGGGGACCGAAAAAATTCACCCCTCCACTTT.

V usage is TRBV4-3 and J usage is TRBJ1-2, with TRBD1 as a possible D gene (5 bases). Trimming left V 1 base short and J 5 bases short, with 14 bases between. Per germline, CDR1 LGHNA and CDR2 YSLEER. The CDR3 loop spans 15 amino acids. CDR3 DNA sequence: TGCGCCAGCAGCCAAGGGGACGGAGTATCGTATGGCTACACCTTC. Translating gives CASSQGDGVSYGYTF.

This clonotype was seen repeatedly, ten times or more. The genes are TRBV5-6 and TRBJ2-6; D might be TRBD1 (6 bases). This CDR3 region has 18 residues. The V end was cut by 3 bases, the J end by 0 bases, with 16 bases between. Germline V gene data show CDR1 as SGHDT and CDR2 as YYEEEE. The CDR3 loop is CASSSVDRINSGANVLTF. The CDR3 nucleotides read TGTGCCAGCAGCTCCGTGGACAGAATCAACTCTGGGGCCAACGTCCTGACTTTC.

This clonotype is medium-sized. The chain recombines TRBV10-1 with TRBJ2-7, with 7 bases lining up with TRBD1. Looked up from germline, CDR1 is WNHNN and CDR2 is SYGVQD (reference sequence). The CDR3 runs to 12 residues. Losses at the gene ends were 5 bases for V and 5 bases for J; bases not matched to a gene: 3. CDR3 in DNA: TGCGCCAGCAGTTTGGACAGGAACGAGCAGTACTTC. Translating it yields CASSLDRNEQYF.

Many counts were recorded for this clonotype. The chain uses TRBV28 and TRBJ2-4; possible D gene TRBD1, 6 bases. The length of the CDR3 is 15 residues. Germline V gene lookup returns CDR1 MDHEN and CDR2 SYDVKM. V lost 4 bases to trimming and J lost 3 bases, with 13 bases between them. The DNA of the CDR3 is TGTGCCAGCAGTTCACAGGGTATCGACAAAAACATTCAGTACTTC. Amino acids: CASSSQGIDKNIQYF.

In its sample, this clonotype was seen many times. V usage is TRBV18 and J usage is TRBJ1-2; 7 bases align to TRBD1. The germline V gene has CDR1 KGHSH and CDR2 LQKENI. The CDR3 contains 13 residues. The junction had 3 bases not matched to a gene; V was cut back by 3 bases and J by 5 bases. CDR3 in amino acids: CASSPQGGYGYTF. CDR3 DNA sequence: TGTGCCAGCTCACCCCAGGGGGGGTATGGCTACACCTTC.

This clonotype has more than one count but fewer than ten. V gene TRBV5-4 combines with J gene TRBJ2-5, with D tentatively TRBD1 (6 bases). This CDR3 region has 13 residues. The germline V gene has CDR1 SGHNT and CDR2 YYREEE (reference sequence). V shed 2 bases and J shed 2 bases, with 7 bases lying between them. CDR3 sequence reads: CASSFGQQETQYF. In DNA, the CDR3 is TGTGCCAGCAGCTTTGGACAGCAAGAGACCCAGTACTTC.

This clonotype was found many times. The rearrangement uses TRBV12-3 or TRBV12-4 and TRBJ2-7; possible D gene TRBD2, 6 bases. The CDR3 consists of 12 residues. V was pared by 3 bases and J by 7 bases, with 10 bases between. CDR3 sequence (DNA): TGTGCCAGCAGTTTTGCGGGGAGTGAGCAGTACTTC. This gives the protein CASSFAGSEQYF.